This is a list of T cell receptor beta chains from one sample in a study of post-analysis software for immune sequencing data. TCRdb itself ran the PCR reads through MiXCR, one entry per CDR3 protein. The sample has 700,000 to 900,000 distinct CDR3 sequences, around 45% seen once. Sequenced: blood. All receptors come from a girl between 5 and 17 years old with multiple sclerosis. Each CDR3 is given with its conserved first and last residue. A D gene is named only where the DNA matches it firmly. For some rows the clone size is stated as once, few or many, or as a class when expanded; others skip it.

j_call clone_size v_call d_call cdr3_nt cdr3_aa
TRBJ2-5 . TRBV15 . TGTGCCACCAGCTCGACTAGTAGGGAGACCCAGTACTTC CATSSTSRETQYF
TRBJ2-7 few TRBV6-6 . TGTGCCAGCAGTTACGGCGGTAATACCTACGAGCAGTACTTC CASSYGGNTYEQYF
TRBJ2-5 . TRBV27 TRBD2 TGTGCCAGCACCTTGGGGGGGTCCTACAATGAGCAGTACTTC CASTLGGSYNEQYF
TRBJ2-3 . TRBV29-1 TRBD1 TGCAGCGTTGAAGTGGGACAGGGTCTTTCAGATACGCAGTATTTT CSVEVGQGLSDTQYF
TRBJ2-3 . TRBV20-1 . TGCAGTGCTAGAGCTCGGGGAGGCACAGATACGCAGTATTTT CSARARGGTDTQYF
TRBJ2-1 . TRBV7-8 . TGTGCCAGCAGGTTAAACCCGGAGGGCCTTAACAATGAGCAGTTCTTC CASRLNPEGLNNEQFF
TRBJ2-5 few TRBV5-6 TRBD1 TGTGCCAGCACCTCGCTACAGGGGGCAAAAGAGACCCAGTACTTC CASTSLQGAKETQYF
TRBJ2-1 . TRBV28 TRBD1 TGTGCCAGCAGTCCACGAGGGACAGGGTTATACGAGCAGTTCTTC CASSPRGTGLYEQFF
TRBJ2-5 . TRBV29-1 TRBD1 TGCAGCGTTTGGGCAGGGGGACAAGAGACCCAGTACTTC CSVWAGGQETQYF
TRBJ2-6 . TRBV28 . TGTGCCAGCAGTTTCGTCAATGCTGGGGCCAACGTCCTGACTTTC CASSFVNAGANVLTF
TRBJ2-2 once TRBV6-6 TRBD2 TGTGCCAGCTCAGCCCCGACTAGCGAGAACACCGGGGAGCTGTTTTTT CASSAPTSENTGELFF
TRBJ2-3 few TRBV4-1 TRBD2 TGCGCCAGCAGCCAGACCCGGACTAGCGGGAGGACAGATACGCAGTATTTT CASSQTRTSGRTDTQYF